This TCR beta chain was profiled in a study of shared clonotypes between healthy human individuals. Study-wide findings and caveats: Inspection by rarefaction showed sorted-subset sequencing to be incomplete despite large depth. Relative to clonotypes present in all four donors, those not shared had lower generation probabilities.

With regard to this clone: Its antigen is as yet unknown.

The CDR3 sequence is 14 residues long. V was trimmed by 6 bases and J by 5 bases, leaving 14 bases between them. Germline V gene lookup returns CDR1 SGHRS and CDR2 YFSETQ. Profiling relied on immunoSEQ multiplex PCR, and the TCRdb table lists in-frame clones only, not all of them. The table includes just over 2,000,000 clones, 85% to 95% detected once. The sequenced sample was naive CD4+ T cells sorted from blood. Subset here: CD45RA+ positively selected. This TCR derives from a man aged 18 to 30 in good health. This chain joins TRBV5-1 and TRBJ2-2; TRBD1 is a possible D gene (5 bases). The CDR3 protein is CASTLVAGTGELFF. The CDR3 DNA reads TGCGCCAGCACCTTAGTGGCAGGGACCGGGGAGCTGTTTTTT.